This T cell receptor (beta chain) was retrieved from a study of blood T cell repertoires in COVID-19. Study summary: Collection of acute and convalescent COVID-19 samples took place in the United States, Italy and Spain. PBMCs, B-cell-depleted T cells, or T cells were the source of the cDNA or gDNA that made up the material.

Original processing notes: Estimates of nucleated cell counts were drawn from the amplification of reference gene primers. Sequencing was performed with immunoSEQ multiplex PCR; in TCRdb, only in-frame clones are kept and a portion is missing. That table furnishes V, J and clone size, whereas the DNA furnished D and trimming. The table has around 170,000 clones, 88% seen once; the top ten hold 3.5% to 4.5%. This clone was seen more than once but under ten times. The V and J ends lost 4 bases and 11 bases, in that order; junction bases with no gene match: 8. There are 13 residues in the CDR3. Looked up from germline, CDR1 is SQVTM and CDR2 is ANQGSEA.

The sequence was obtained from a woman aged 25 to 39 with acute or convalescent COVID-19. This chain uses TRBV29-1 with TRBJ2-1; 10 nucleotides align to TRBD2. The sample consisted of peripheral blood. CDR3 sequence reads: CSVVALAGAQQFF. CDR3 nucleotide sequence: TGCAGCGTTGTGGCGCTAGCGGGAGCCCAGCAGTTCTTC.